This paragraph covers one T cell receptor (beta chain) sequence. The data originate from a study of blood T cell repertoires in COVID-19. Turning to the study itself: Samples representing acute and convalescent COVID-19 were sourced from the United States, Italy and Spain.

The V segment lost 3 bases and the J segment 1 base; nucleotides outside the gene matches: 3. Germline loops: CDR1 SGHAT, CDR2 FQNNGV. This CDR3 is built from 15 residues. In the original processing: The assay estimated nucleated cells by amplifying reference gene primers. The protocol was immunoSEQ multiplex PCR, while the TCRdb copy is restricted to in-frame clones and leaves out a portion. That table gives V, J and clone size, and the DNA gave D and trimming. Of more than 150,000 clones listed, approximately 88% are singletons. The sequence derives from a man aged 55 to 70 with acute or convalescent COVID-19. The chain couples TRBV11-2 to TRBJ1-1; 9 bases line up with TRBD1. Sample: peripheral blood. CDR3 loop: CASSFNRGPNTEAFF. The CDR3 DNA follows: TGTGCCAGCAGCTTTAACAGGGGGCCGAACACTGAAGCTTTCTTT.